This T cell receptor (beta chain) was captured by sequencing in a study of T-cell reconstitution after alpha-beta-depleted transplantation in children. Researchers prepared the TCRbeta library using unique molecular identifiers, the study reports. Each CDR3 protein is one row after TCRdb ran MiXCR on the PCR reads. Here the sample spans about 980,000 distinct CDR3 sequences, 25% to 35% being singletons. Notes on the study in general: In patients about two months after transplant, alpha-beta T cells reportedly arose from several hundred expanded graft clones. TCRbeta diversity was high at day 60 in some patients (a result of surviving recipient T cells and thymic progenitors). From newly produced T cells came most of the T-cell counts and diversity one year after transplant.

A note on this clonotype: No antigen is known for it.

This CDR3 has 16 amino acids. V lost 1 base and J lost 1, with 13 bases in between. The germline CDR1 and CDR2 sequences are LNHNV and YYDKDF (reference sequence). The sequencing here drew on PBMCs, mostly from graft donor cells, taken 360 days after TCRalphabeta/CD19-depleted stem cell transplant. The TCR comes from a boy under two years old who had a stem cell transplant for SCID, so the T cells may come from the graft donor. The J gene is TRBJ1-2, the V gene TRBV15; D uncertain. Written as DNA, the CDR3 is TGTGCCACCAGCAGAGCCGAGGAACAACGTAACTATGGCTACACCTTC. Protein product: CATSRAEEQRNYGYTF.